Listed here are 19 T cell receptor beta chains from one sample, sequenced in a study of human T cells and chemical hapten exposure (dated by TCRdb to the early 2020s). Library prep was done by RACE. This sample was sequenced with a NextSeq 500. TCRdb cleaned the public reads at Q25 with fastp, built clones with MiXCR and kept in-frame beta chains. Rows merge per CDR3 protein into single entries with the most common DNA and genes. The sample table contains tens of thousands of distinct CDR3 sequences; only one count was recorded for less than 3.5% of them. Less than 8.5% of the sample goes to the ten largest clones. In the paper's terms, the time point label means: patch test 2, 6 weeks after DPC sensitization. What the treatment or condition label conveys for this sample: therapeutic diphenylcyclopropenone sensitization with weekly scalp DPC. Sequenced material: whole blood, taken in connection with sensitization to the hapten diphenylcyclopropenone (DPC). The origin of the receptors is a man in his forties with alopecia areata. Some clones in this sample may be carry-over from other donors' samples.

This clonotype appeared many times. The genes are TRBV7-2 and TRBJ2-5, with 7 bases that match TRBD1. Germline V CDR1 and CDR2: SGHTA, FQGNSA. The CDR3 runs 14 residues. The V segment lost 4 bases and the J segment 1 base; nucleotides outside the gene matches: 3. As DNA, the CDR3 is TGTGCCAGCAGCTCGACAGGGATCCAAGAGACCCAGTACTTC. This gives the protein CASSSTGIQETQYF.

This clonotype was counted at least ten times. This chain joins TRBV5-1 and TRBJ2-3; 8 positions match TRBD2. The germline gives CDR1 SGHRS, CDR2 YFSETQ. J gave up 5 bases and V 1 base, and 6 bases lay outside the gene matches. The CDR3 consists of 15 residues. This CDR3 reads CASSLRGLALDTQYF. CDR3 nucleotides: TGCGCCAGCAGCTTGCGAGGACTAGCCCTAGATACGCAGTATTTT.

This clonotype was observed many times. This chain links TRBV6-2 or TRBV6-3 with TRBJ2-2; D not resolved. This CDR3 has 15 amino acids. Trimming cost V 7 bases and J 0 bases, with 12 bases left between them. Looked up from germline, CDR1 is MNHEY and CDR2 is SVGEGT. DNA of the CDR3: TGTGCCAGCATCTACGACAATCCGAACACCGGGGAGCTGTTTTTT. Its protein is CASIYDNPNTGELFF.

The sample holds many counts of this clonotype. The V call is TRBV5-1, the J call TRBJ2-3; TRBD2 matches 9 bases. This CDR3 contains 15 residues. The germline CDR1 and CDR2 sequences are SGHRS and YFSETQ. The V gene end was trimmed by 1 base and the J gene end by 4 bases; junction bases not matched to a gene: 4. The DNA of the CDR3 is TGCGCCAGCAGCTTGAGGGGACTAGCATCAGATACGCAGTATTTT. Protein sequence: CASSLRGLASDTQYF.

This clonotype has a count of ten or more. The chain recombines TRBV12-3 or TRBV12-4 with TRBJ2-1; the D is unclear. The CDR3 covers 15 residues. V lost 3 bases and J lost 4, with 13 bases in between. The CDR3 sequence: CASSFGSPTYNEQFF. The DNA of the CDR3 is TGTGCCAGCAGTTTTGGCAGCCCTACGTACAATGAGCAGTTCTTC.

This clonotype was found many times. This sequence joins TRBV10-3 and TRBJ2-2; TRBD2 matches at 8 bases. J was trimmed by 5 bases and V by 4 bases; bases with no gene match: 0. The length of the CDR3 is 13 residues. CDR1 ENHRY and CDR2 SYGVKD come from the germline V gene. The CDR3: CAISAGGTGELFF. In nucleotides, the CDR3 is TGTGCCATCAGTGCGGGAGGGACCGGGGAGCTGTTTTTT.

This chain joins TRBV28 and TRBJ1-5; perhaps TRBD1 as D (6 bases). Germline V gene sequence: CDR1 MDHEN, CDR2 SYDVKM. The CDR3 sequence is 18 residues long. The V gene lost 6 bases and the J gene lost 2 bases, with 23 bases spanning the gap. CDR3 region: CASRSNSRGGAGNQPQHF. For the CDR3, the DNA is TGTGCCAGCAGATCTAACTCCCGGGGGGGGGCCGGCAATCAGCCCCAGCATTTT.

This clonotype was observed many times. The chain combines TRBV24-1 with TRBJ2-3, with unresolved D. The CDR3 covers 14 residues. CDR1 is KGHDR and CDR2 is SFDVKD in the germline V gene. Trimming took off 5 bases at V and 2 bases at J, with 10 bases between the two ends. CDR3 loop: CATSGYRSTDTQYF. The DNA for the CDR3 is TGTGCCACCAGTGGCTACAGATCCACAGATACGCAGTATTTT.

The chain recombines TRBV7-2 with TRBJ2-5; D unresolved. CDR1 SGHTA and CDR2 FQGNSA come from the germline V gene. The CDR3 is 13 amino acids. Trimming removed 4 bases at V and 0 bases at J, with 6 bases between. The CDR3 coding sequence is TGTGCCAGCAGCTCCACCTACCAAGAGACCCAGTACTTC. It encodes CASSSTYQETQYF.

This clonotype came up many times. This chain connects TRBV28 to TRBJ2-3; the D gene could be TRBD1 or TRBD2 (5 bases each). V dropped 5 bases and J dropped 5 bases, with 17 bases sitting between them. The CDR3 is 15 residues long. Germline V lookup: CDR1 MDHEN, CDR2 SYDVKM. The CDR3 sequence is CASSDDGTVLDTQYF. Here the CDR3 DNA reads TGTGCCAGCAGTGATGACGGGACGGTGCTAGATACGCAGTATTTT.

This clonotype came up many times. The chain joins TRBV20-1 to TRBJ1-1; D remains ambiguous. CDR3 length equals 11 residues. Per germline, CDR1 DFQATT and CDR2 SNEGSKA (reference sequence). Trimming cost V 4 bases and J 4 bases, with 7 bases left between them. The CDR3 bases are TGCAGTGCTACTTGGGGCACTGAAGCTTTCTTT. This gives the protein CSATWGTEAFF.

This clonotype appeared many times. The V gene is TRBV6-1, the J gene TRBJ2-3; D is unclear. CDR3 length equals 15 residues. From germline, CDR1 is MNHNS and CDR2 SASEGT. V was trimmed by 6 bases and J by 2 bases, leaving 15 bases between them. The CDR3 DNA sequence: TGTGCCAGCAGACCCCGGAGCCCCCCCACAGATACGCAGTATTTT. It yields the protein CASRPRSPPTDTQYF.

This clonotype was counted many times. The V call is TRBV28, the J call TRBJ2-5, with D possibly TRBD1 on 5 matching bases. The V end lost 6 bases, the J end lost 5 bases, and 19 bases lay between the germline ends. Per the germline V gene, CDR1 is MDHEN and CDR2 is SYDVKM. The CDR3 has 15 amino acids. The CDR3 region has the DNA TGTGCCAGCAGCTCACTCACAGGTGCCTCCGAGACCCAGTACTTC. Translation: CASSSLTGASETQYF.

The rearrangement links TRBV12-3 or TRBV12-4 to TRBJ2-2, with D maybe TRBD1 (6 bases). The CDR3 runs 15 residues. Trimming removed 6 bases from V and 0 bases from J, with 11 bases in between. CDR3 in amino acids: CASSRDRTNTGELFF. The CDR3 DNA reads as TGTGCCAGCAGCCGAGACAGGACGAACACCGGGGAGCTGTTTTTT.

The sample holds many counts of this clonotype. The chain has TRBV9 and TRBJ2-5; D uncertain. Germline assignment: CDR1 SGDLS and CDR2 YYNGEE. V was shortened by 0 bases and J by 4 bases, with 7 bases between the two germline ends. CDR3 length equals 13 residues. CDR3 nucleotides: TGTGCCAGCAGCGTAGACTTACCAGAGACCCAGTACTTC. Translation gives CASSVDLPETQYF.

This clonotype was counted ten times or more. The CDR3: CASSLGLAQTQYF. The CDR3 nucleotides are TGTGCCAGCAGCTTAGGACTAGCTCAAACGCAGTATTTT. The V call is TRBV7-2, the J call TRBJ2-3; 7 positions agree with TRBD2. The junction had 4 bases not matched to a gene; V was cut back by 1 base and J by 9 bases. From germline, CDR1 is SGHTA and CDR2 FQGNSA. The CDR3 spans 13 residues.

This clonotype was recorded many times. The V gene is TRBV27, the J gene TRBJ2-3; perhaps TRBD1 as D (5 bases). The CDR3 loop spans 14 amino acids. V gave up 7 bases and J gave up 4 bases, with 15 bases separating them. In germline, CDR1 is MNHEY, CDR2 SMNVEV (reference sequence). The chain's CDR3 is CASMIQGSPDTQYF. In nucleotides, the CDR3 is TGTGCCAGCATGATCCAGGGTAGCCCAGATACGCAGTATTTT.

This clonotype showed up many times. This sequence joins TRBV24-1 and TRBJ2-1; tentative D call: TRBD2 (5 bases). The V end lost 1 base, the J end lost 0 bases, and 9 bases lay between the germline ends. The CDR3 runs to 16 residues. Germline CDR1 and CDR2: KGHDR and SFDVKD. CDR3 coding DNA: TGTGCCACCAGTGATTTACTAGAGAGCTCCTACAATGAGCAGTTCTTC. Protein: CATSDLLESSYNEQFF.

This clonotype was seen only once. Just one base apart from a much larger clone, this may be a read error. This sequence joins TRBV10-3 and TRBJ1-1, with D possibly being TRBD1 (5 bases). The CDR3 consists of 14 residues. The germline gives CDR1 ENHRY, CDR2 SYGVKD. The CDR3, as DNA: TGTGCCATCAGGACGGACACCTTGAAGACTGAAGCTTTCTTT. Encoded protein: CAIRTDTLKTEAFF.